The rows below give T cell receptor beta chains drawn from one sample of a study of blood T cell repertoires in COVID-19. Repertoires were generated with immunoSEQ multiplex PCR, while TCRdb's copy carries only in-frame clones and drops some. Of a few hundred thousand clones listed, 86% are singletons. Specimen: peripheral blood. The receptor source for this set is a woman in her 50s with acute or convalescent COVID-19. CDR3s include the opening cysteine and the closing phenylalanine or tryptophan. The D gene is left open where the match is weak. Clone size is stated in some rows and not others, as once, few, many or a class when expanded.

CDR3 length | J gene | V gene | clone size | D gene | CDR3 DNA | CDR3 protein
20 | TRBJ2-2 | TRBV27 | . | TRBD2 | TGTGCCAGCAGTCCCTCACCCCCGGGACTAGCGGGAGGGCGGGCCGGGGAGCTGTTTTTT | CASSPSPPGLAGGRAGELFF
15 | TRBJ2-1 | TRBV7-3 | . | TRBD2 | TGTGCCAGCAGCGCCGGGACTAGCGGGAGAAATGAGCAGTTCTTC | CASSAGTSGRNEQFF
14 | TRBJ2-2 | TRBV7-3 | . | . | TGTGCCAGCAGCCCGAAACTCCGGGCCGGGGAGCTGTTTTTT | CASSPKLRAGELFF
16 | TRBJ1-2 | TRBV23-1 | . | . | TGCGCCAGCAGTCCCAACCCACCACGGAGCGGCTATGGCTACACCTTC | CASSPNPPRSGYGYTF
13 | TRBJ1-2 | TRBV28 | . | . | TGTGCCAGCAGTTTAACAGGGTTCTATGGCTACACCTTC | CASSLTGFYGYTF
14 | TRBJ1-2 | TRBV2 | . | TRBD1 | TGTGCCAGCACCGGGACAGGGGCCTCCTATGGCTACACCTTC | CASTGTGASYGYTF
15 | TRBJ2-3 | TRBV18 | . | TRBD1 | TGTGCCAGCTCAACCCAAATGACAGGGACAGATACGCAGTATTTT | CASSTQMTGTDTQYF
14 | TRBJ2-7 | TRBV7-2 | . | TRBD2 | TGTGCCAGCAGCCCTGGGCGACTAGCGGGAGAGCAGTACTTC | CASSPGRLAGEQYF
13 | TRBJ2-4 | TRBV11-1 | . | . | TGTGCCAGCAGCTTGCAGCGGAAAAACATTCAGTACTTC | CASSLQRKNIQYF
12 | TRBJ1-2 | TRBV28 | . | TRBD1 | TGTGCCAGCAGGGGGACAGCGGCTGGCTACACCTTC | CASRGTAAGYTF
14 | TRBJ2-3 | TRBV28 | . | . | TGTGCCAGCAGCGATCCTGGAGGCGCAGATACGCAGTATTTT | CASSDPGGADTQYF
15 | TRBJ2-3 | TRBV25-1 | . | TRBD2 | TGTGCCAGCAGTTACAGCGGGAGAGGGGCAGATACGCAGTATTTT | CASSYSGRGADTQYF
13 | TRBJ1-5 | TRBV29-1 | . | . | TGCAGCGTTGCCGGGGGGAGCAATCAGCCCCAGCATTTT | CSVAGGSNQPQHF
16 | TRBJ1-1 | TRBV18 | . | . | TGTGCCAGCTCAATCTTTACGCCTCGAACTAACACTGAAGCTTTCTTT | CASSIFTPRTNTEAFF
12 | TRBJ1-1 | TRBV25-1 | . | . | TGTGCCAGCAGTGAAGGGAGGGCTGAAGCTTTCTTT | CASSEGRAEAFF
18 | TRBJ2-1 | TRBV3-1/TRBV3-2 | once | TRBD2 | TGTGCCAGCAGCCAACCTGGGACTAGCGTGAGCTCCTACAATGAGCAGTTCTTC | CASSQPGTSVSSYNEQFF
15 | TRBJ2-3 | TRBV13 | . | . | TGTGCCAGCAGATGGACTAGGAGGGGGTGGGATACGCAGTATTTT | CASRWTRRGWDTQYF
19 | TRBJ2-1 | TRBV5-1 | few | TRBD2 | TGCGCCAGCAGCTTGGCCGGGACTAGCGGGAGAGGACCCTACAATGAGCAGTTCTTC | CASSLAGTSGRGPYNEQFF
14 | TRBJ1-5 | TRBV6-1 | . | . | TGTGCCAGCAGTGAAGCAGAAAGAGGTCAGCCCCAGCATTTT | CASSEAERGQPQHF
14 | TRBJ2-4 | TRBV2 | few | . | TGTGCCAGCAGCCGAACTAGTGTTAGGGACATTCAGTACTTC | CASSRTSVRDIQYF
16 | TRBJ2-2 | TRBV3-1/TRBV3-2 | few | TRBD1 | TGTGCCAGCAGCCACCAGGGGGCATCGAACACCGGGGAGCTGTTTTTT | CASSHQGASNTGELFF
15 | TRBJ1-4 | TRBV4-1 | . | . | TGCGCCAGCAGCCCAGCCGGACAGTTTAATGAAAAACTGTTTTTT | CASSPAGQFNEKLFF
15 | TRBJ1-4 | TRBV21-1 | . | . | TGTGCCAGCACCTGTTACCGAGCAACTAATGAAAAACTGTTTTTT | CASTCYRATNEKLFF
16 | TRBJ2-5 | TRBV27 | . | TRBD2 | TGTGCCAGCAGTTTTGGTAGCGGGAGGGGGAAAGAGACCCAGTACTTC | CASSFGSGRGKETQYF
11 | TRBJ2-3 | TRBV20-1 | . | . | TGCAGTGCTCATAGCACAGATACGCAGTATTTT | CSAHSTDTQYF
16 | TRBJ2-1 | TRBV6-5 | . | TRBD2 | TGTGCCAGCAGTTACTCACTAGCGGAGGCCTACAATGAGCAGTTCTTC | CASSYSLAEAYNEQFF
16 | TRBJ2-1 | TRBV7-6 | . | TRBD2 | TGTGCCAGCAGCTTAGTCGCTAGCGGGAGTGGGACTGAGCAGTTCTTC | CASSLVASGSGTEQFF
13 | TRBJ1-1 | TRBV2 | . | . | TGTGCCAGCAGAGTTACAGCGAACACTGAAGCTTTCTTT | CASRVTANTEAFF
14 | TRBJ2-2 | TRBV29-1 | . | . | TGCAGCGTCCTTATCTCGCGGGTCACCGGGGAGCTGTTTTTT | CSVLISRVTGELFF
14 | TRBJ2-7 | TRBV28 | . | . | TGTGCCATCGTAGCGCTACCCTACTCCTACGAGCAGTACTTC | CAIVALPYSYEQYF
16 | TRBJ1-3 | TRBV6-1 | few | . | TGTGCCAGCAGTGAAGCAGGGACATTCTCTGGAAACACCATATATTTT | CASSEAGTFSGNTIYF
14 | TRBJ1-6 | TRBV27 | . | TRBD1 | TGTGCCAGCAGAAGGACAGGGATGGATTCACCCCTCCACTTT | CASRRTGMDSPLHF
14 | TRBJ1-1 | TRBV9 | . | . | TGTGCCAGCAGCGAACGACAGGCTTACACTGAAGCTTTCTTT | CASSERQAYTEAFF
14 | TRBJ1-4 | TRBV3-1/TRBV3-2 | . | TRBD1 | TGTGCCAGCAGCCAGACAGGGCTACTTGAAAAACTGTTTTTT | CASSQTGLLEKLFF
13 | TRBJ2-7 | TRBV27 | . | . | TGTGCCAGCAGCCACGCGGGGACTTACGAGCAGTACTTC | CASSHAGTYEQYF
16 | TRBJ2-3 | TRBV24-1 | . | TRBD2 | TGTGCCACCAGTGATCGACTAGCGGAGACTACAGATACGCAGTATTTT | CATSDRLAETTDTQYF
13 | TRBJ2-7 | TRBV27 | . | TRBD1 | TGTGCCAGCAGAACGACAGGGGGCTACGAGCAGTACTTC | CASRTTGGYEQYF
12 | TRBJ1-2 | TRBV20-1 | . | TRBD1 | TGCAGTGCTCGTGGACAGGGAGGTGGCTACACCTTC | CSARGQGGGYTF
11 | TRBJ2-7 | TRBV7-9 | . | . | TGTGCCAGCAGCTCCCTCTACGAGCAGTACTTC | CASSSLYEQYF
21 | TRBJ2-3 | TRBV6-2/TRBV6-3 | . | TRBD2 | TGTGCCAGCAGTTACTTGGGCCTCCCGGGAGGACTAGCGGACCTGGTAGATACGCAGTATTTT | CASSYLGLPGGLADLVDTQYF
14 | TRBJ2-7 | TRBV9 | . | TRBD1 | TGTGCCAGCGGAACCGGGACAGGGGGCGACGAGCAGTACTTC | CASGTGTGGDEQYF
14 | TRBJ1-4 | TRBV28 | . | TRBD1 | TGTGCCAGCAGTCCCGGGACAGGACACGAAAAACTGTTTTTT | CASSPGTGHEKLFF